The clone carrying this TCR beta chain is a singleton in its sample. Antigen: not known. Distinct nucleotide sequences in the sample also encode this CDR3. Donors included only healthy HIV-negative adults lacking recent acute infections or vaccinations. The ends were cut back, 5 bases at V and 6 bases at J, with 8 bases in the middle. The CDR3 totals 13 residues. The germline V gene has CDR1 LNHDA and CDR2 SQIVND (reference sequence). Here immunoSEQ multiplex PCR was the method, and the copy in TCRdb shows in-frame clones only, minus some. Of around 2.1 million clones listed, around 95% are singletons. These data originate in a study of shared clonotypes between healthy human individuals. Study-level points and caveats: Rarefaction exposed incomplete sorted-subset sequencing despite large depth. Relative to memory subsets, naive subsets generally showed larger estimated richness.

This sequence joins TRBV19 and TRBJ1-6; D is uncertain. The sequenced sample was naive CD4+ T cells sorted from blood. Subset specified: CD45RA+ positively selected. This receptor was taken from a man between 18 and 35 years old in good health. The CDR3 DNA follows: TGTGCCAGTAGTCCGGGAGGTAATTCACCCCTCCACTTT. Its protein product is CASSPGGNSPLHF.